A selection of T cell receptor delta chains follows, all from one sample in a study of gamma-delta T cells after stem cell transplantation. TCRdb reprocessed the RT-PCR reads through CATT. Here the sample spans about 1,500 delta-chain clones, over 2% being singletons. The sample consisted of gamma-delta T cells. The receptors here all came from a human donor. It is not recorded whose cells these are; they may come from a transplant donor. Both conserved end residues are part of each CDR3. The D gene is left open where the match is weak. For some rows the clone size is stated as once, few or many, or as a class when expanded; others skip it.

v_gene: TRDV2
d_gene: TRDD3
abundance: large
j_gene: TRDJ2
CDR3nt: TGTGCCTGTGACAAAGTACTGGGGGATAAGGGGACTTTGACAGCACAACTCTTCTTT
CDR3aa: CACDKVLGDKGTLTAQLFF

v_gene: TRDV2
d_gene: TRDD3
abundance: medium-sized
j_gene: TRDJ1
CDR3nt: TGTGCCTGTGACACCGTTTTACTGGGGGATACGCCGGCGGCCGATAAACTCATCTTT
CDR3aa: CACDTVLLGDTPAADKLIF

v_gene: TRDV2
d_gene: TRDD3
abundance: few
j_gene: TRDJ1
CDR3nt: TGTGCCTGTGACGCCCTACTGGGGGATACCGATAAACTCATCTTT
CDR3aa: CACDALLGDTDKLIF

v_gene: TRDV1
d_gene: -
abundance: few
j_gene: TRDJ1
CDR3nt: TGTGCTCTTGGGGAAACCCTAAAGGTTATTCCTGGGGTCATCGATAAACTCATCTTT
CDR3aa: CALGETLKVIPGVIDKLIF

v_gene: TRDV2
d_gene: TRDD3
abundance: -
j_gene: TRDJ2
CDR3nt: TGTGCCTGTGACCCGACGAACGGGGGGGATACAAGGGATTTGACAGCACAACTCTTCTTT
CDR3aa: CACDPTNGGDTRDLTAQLFF

v_gene: TRDV2
d_gene: -
abundance: medium-sized
j_gene: TRDJ1
CDR3nt: TGTGCCTGTGACACCGCAGGTTTCGGGGGGGCCCTAATTGACGACACCGATAAACTCATCTTT
CDR3aa: CACDTAGFGGALIDDTDKLIF

v_gene: TRDV2
d_gene: TRDD3
abundance: medium-sized
j_gene: TRDJ1
CDR3nt: TGTGCCTGTAGGCCTGTGGGGGATGTGGATCCCGATAAACTCATCTTT
CDR3aa: CACRPVGDVDPDKLIF

v_gene: TRDV2
d_gene: TRDD3
abundance: few
j_gene: TRDJ1
CDR3nt: TGTGCCTGTGACGTTTTACTGGGGGATACGCGAGGGACCGATAAACTCATCTTT
CDR3aa: CACDVLLGDTRGTDKLIF

v_gene: TRDV2
d_gene: -
abundance: large
j_gene: TRDJ1
CDR3nt: TGTGCCTGTGACACCGTAAGTCCCAACACCGATAAACTCATCTTT
CDR3aa: CACDTVSPNTDKLIF

v_gene: TRAV29/DV5
d_gene: -
abundance: medium-sized
j_gene: TRDJ3
CDR3nt: -
CDR3aa: CSVLLCSKVLGDRCGLSSWDTRQMFF

v_gene: TRDV2
d_gene: TRDD3
abundance: -
j_gene: TRDJ1
CDR3nt: TGTGCCTGTGACACCGTTCTGGGGGATATAGTTGGAAACACCGATAAACTCATCTTT
CDR3aa: CACDTVLGDIVGNTDKLIF

v_gene: TRDV2
d_gene: TRDD3
abundance: hyperexpanded
j_gene: TRDJ1
CDR3nt: TGTGCCTGTGACACCCTGGTATCTGGGGGATCATCTCCCAGTCAGGAGGCTAATTACACCGATAAACTCATCTTT
CDR3aa: CACDTLVSGGSSPSQEANYTDKLIF

v_gene: TRDV2
d_gene: -
abundance: few
j_gene: TRDJ1
CDR3nt: TGTGCCTGTGACACCGTGGGTAGGCGGGGGAACGATAAACTCATCTTT
CDR3aa: CACDTVGRRGNDKLIF

v_gene: TRDV2
d_gene: TRDD3
abundance: few
j_gene: TRDJ3
CDR3nt: TGTGCCTGTGACACCATTCCTAACTCCGGGGATACGAACCGACAGATGTTTTTC
CDR3aa: CACDTIPNSGDTNRQMFF

v_gene: TRDV2
d_gene: TRDD3
abundance: -
j_gene: TRDJ3
CDR3nt: TGTGCCTGTGACACCGGAGGACTGGGGGATACAAGCTCCTGGGACACCCGACAGATGTTTTTC
CDR3aa: CACDTGGLGDTSSWDTRQMFF

v_gene: TRDV2
d_gene: TRDD3
abundance: -
j_gene: TRDJ1
CDR3nt: TGTGCCTGTGACGCCCTACTGGGGGATACGGAGGCTAAACTCATCTTT
CDR3aa: CACDALLGDTEAKLIF

v_gene: TRDV2
d_gene: TRDD3
abundance: -
j_gene: TRDJ1
CDR3nt: TGTGCCTGTGACACCGTGGGGGATAGTCCGACCGATAAACTCATCTTT
CDR3aa: CACDTVGDSPTDKLIF

v_gene: TRDV2
d_gene: TRDD3
abundance: -
j_gene: TRDJ1
CDR3nt: TGTGCCTGTGAATTCATGGGAGGTGGGGGATCCTACACCGATAAACTCATCTTT
CDR3aa: CACEFMGGGGSYTDKLIF

v_gene: TRDV2
d_gene: TRDD3
abundance: -
j_gene: TRDJ1
CDR3nt: TGTGCCTGTGACACAATGGGGGATACGCATGGGGAACTCATCTTT
CDR3aa: CACDTMGDTHGELIF

v_gene: TRDV2
d_gene: TRDD3
abundance: medium-sized
j_gene: TRDJ1
CDR3nt: TGTGCCTGTGACCCAGTGGGGGACTGGGAGGCTGGATACACCGATAAACTCATCTTT
CDR3aa: CACDPVGDWEAGYTDKLIF

v_gene: TRDV2
d_gene: TRDD3
abundance: medium-sized
j_gene: TRDJ1
CDR3nt: TGTGCCTGTGACACCGTAAGGGCCCCCTTACTGGGGGACACGTACACCGATAAACTCATCTTT
CDR3aa: CACDTVRAPLLGDTYTDKLIF

v_gene: TRDV2
d_gene: TRDD3
abundance: few
j_gene: TRDJ1
CDR3nt: TGTGCCTGTGACCTACTGGGGGATACGCGAGGGACCGATAAACTCATCTTT
CDR3aa: CACDLLGDTRGTDKLIF

v_gene: TRDV2
d_gene: -
abundance: medium-sized
j_gene: TRDJ3
CDR3nt: TGTGCCTGTGACAAGTCTGGCCCTACCTGGGACACCCGACAGATGTTTTTC
CDR3aa: CACDKSGPTWDTRQMFF

v_gene: TRDV2
d_gene: TRDD3
abundance: medium-sized
j_gene: TRDJ1
CDR3nt: TGTGCCTGTGACACGTTGATGGGGGATGCACACTCCCACACCGATAAACTCATCTTT
CDR3aa: CACDTLMGDAHSHTDKLIF

v_gene: TRDV2
d_gene: TRDD3
abundance: few
j_gene: TRDJ3
CDR3nt: TGTGCCTGTGACGCTCTAGGAATCATGGGGGATACAAGCTCCTGGGACACCCGACAGATGTTTTTC
CDR3aa: CACDALGIMGDTSSWDTRQMFF

v_gene: TRDV2
d_gene: TRDD3
abundance: hyperexpanded
j_gene: TRDJ1
CDR3nt: TGTGCCTGTGACTCCGTACTGGGGGATACGCGAGTGGAACTCATCTTT
CDR3aa: CACDSVLGDTRVELIF

v_gene: TRDV2
d_gene: TRDD3
abundance: large
j_gene: TRDJ1
CDR3nt: TGTGCCTGTGACACCGTCCGGGGGATACAGGGAAGTAAGACCGATAAACTCATCTTT
CDR3aa: CACDTVRGIQGSKTDKLIF

v_gene: TRDV2
d_gene: TRDD3
abundance: medium-sized
j_gene: TRDJ1
CDR3nt: TGTGCCTGTGATACTCTGGTGGGACCGACCGAGATGGGGGATTCCGATAAACTCATCTTT
CDR3aa: CACDTLVGPTEMGDSDKLIF

v_gene: TRDV2
d_gene: TRDD3
abundance: medium-sized
j_gene: TRDJ1
CDR3nt: TGTGCCTGTGACACTTTAACTGGGGGTTTCAAATACACCGATAAACTCATCTTT
CDR3aa: CACDTLTGGFKYTDKLIF

v_gene: TRDV2
d_gene: -
abundance: medium-sized
j_gene: TRDJ1
CDR3nt: TGTGCCTGTGACACCGTAGGGGGGGAGCCCCACACCGATAAACTCATCTTT
CDR3aa: CACDTVGGEPHTDKLIF

v_gene: TRDV2
d_gene: TRDD3
abundance: few
j_gene: TRDJ1
CDR3nt: TGTGCCTGTGACAGGGTGGGGGATACGCGAGTGGAACTCATCTTT
CDR3aa: CACDRVGDTRVELIF

v_gene: TRDV2
d_gene: TRDD3
abundance: -
j_gene: TRDJ1
CDR3nt: TGTGCCTGTGACACCCTACTTGGGGATACGGAGGCTAAACTCATCTTT
CDR3aa: CACDTLLGDTEAKLIF

v_gene: TRDV2
d_gene: -
abundance: medium-sized
j_gene: TRDJ1
CDR3nt: TGTGCCTGTGACACCGTAGGGATAAGGGACAAACGGGCCACCGATAAACTCATCTTT
CDR3aa: CACDTVGIRDKRATDKLIF

v_gene: TRDV2
d_gene: -
abundance: -
j_gene: TRDJ1
CDR3nt: TGTGCCTGTGACACTCTGTGTTTTGATTCTAAACTCATCTTT
CDR3aa: CACDTLCFDSKLIF

v_gene: TRDV2
d_gene: TRDD3
abundance: -
j_gene: TRDJ1
CDR3nt: TGTGCCTGTGACACTCTGGGGGATACGCGAGTGGAACTCATCTTT
CDR3aa: CACDTLGDTRVELIF

v_gene: TRDV2
d_gene: -
abundance: medium-sized
j_gene: TRDJ1
CDR3nt: TGTGCCTGTGACCCCCTGGGAGAGAACAGCGGCGATAAACTCATCTTT
CDR3aa: CACDPLGENSGDKLIF

v_gene: TRDV2
d_gene: TRDD3
abundance: few
j_gene: TRDJ1
CDR3nt: TGTGCCTGTGACACCGTTCTGGGGGATACTCACCCTAACACCGATAAACTCATCTTT
CDR3aa: CACDTVLGDTHPNTDKLIF

v_gene: TRDV2
d_gene: TRDD3
abundance: large
j_gene: TRDJ1
CDR3nt: TGTGCCTGTGACTCTCTTGGGGGACGAAACACCGATAAACTCATCTTT
CDR3aa: CACDSLGGRNTDKLIF

v_gene: TRDV2
d_gene: TRDD3
abundance: few
j_gene: TRDJ3
CDR3nt: TGTGCCTGTGACACTGTTTCGGGGGATACAAGCTCCTGGGACACCCGACAGATGTTTTTC
CDR3aa: CACDTVSGDTSSWDTRQMFF

v_gene: TRDV2
d_gene: TRDD3
abundance: medium-sized
j_gene: TRDJ1
CDR3nt: TGTGCCTGTGACCCTTTACTGGGGGATTTTACCGATAAACTCATCTTT
CDR3aa: CACDPLLGDFTDKLIF

v_gene: TRDV2
d_gene: TRDD3
abundance: few
j_gene: TRDJ1
CDR3nt: TGTGCCTGTGACACCGTTCTGGGGGATACCTTCACGTACACCGATAAACTCATCTTT
CDR3aa: CACDTVLGDTFTYTDKLIF

v_gene: TRDV2
d_gene: -
abundance: large
j_gene: TRDJ1
CDR3nt: TGTGCCTGTGACCCACTTCGGGCCGATGGGGGTTACACCGATAAACTCATCTTT
CDR3aa: CACDPLRADGGYTDKLIF

v_gene: TRDV2
d_gene: TRDD3
abundance: few
j_gene: TRDJ1
CDR3nt: TGTGCCTGTGACACTCTGGGGGAAAACGATAAACTCATCTTT
CDR3aa: CACDTLGENDKLIF

v_gene: TRDV2
d_gene: -
abundance: few
j_gene: TRDJ1
CDR3nt: TGTGCCTGTGACGCTATAGGGGATTTTGGGCCAGATAAACTCATCTTT
CDR3aa: CACDAIGDFGPDKLIF

v_gene: TRDV2
d_gene: TRDD3
abundance: large
j_gene: TRDJ1
CDR3nt: TGTGCCTGTGACACCATTCCTAACTCCGGGGATACGAACAACGATAAACTCATCTTT
CDR3aa: CACDTIPNSGDTNNDKLIF

v_gene: TRDV2
d_gene: TRDD3
abundance: -
j_gene: TRDJ1
CDR3nt: TGTGCCTGTGACACCGTAGGTACTGGGGGACAAACACACACCGATAAACTCATCTTT
CDR3aa: CACDTVGTGGQTHTDKLIF

v_gene: TRDV2
d_gene: TRDD2
abundance: large
j_gene: TRDJ1
CDR3nt: TGTGCCTGTGACCCGATTGAAGGCCTTCCTACGCCGGGGTTTACCGATAAACTCATCTTT
CDR3aa: CACDPIEGLPTPGFTDKLIF

v_gene: TRDV2
d_gene: TRDD3
abundance: large
j_gene: TRDJ1
CDR3nt: TGTGCCTGTGACACCGTTTCGTGGGGGATAACCGATAAACTCATCTTT
CDR3aa: CACDTVSWGITDKLIF

v_gene: TRDV2
d_gene: -
abundance: large
j_gene: TRDJ1
CDR3nt: TGTGCCTGTGACACTTTGGACGGGGGTCCGACCGATAAACTCATCTTT
CDR3aa: CACDTLDGGPTDKLIF

v_gene: TRDV2
d_gene: -
abundance: few
j_gene: TRDJ1
CDR3nt: TGTGCCTGTGACACCGTTGGGGAGTACACCGATAAACTCATCTTT
CDR3aa: CACDTVGEYTDKLIF

v_gene: TRDV2
d_gene: TRDD3
abundance: medium-sized
j_gene: TRDJ1
CDR3nt: TGTGCCTGTGACACCGTCGGGGGGGATACGATCGATAAACTCATCTTT
CDR3aa: CACDTVGGDTIDKLIF

v_gene: TRDV2
d_gene: -
abundance: medium-sized
j_gene: TRDJ1
CDR3nt: TGTGCCTGTGACCCCGTAGAGAGGGATCGGTACACCGATAAACTCATCTTT
CDR3aa: CACDPVERDRYTDKLIF

v_gene: TRDV3
d_gene: -
abundance: -
j_gene: TRDJ1
CDR3nt: TGTGCCTTCCCTCCCCCGGTATCAGACACAGATAAACTCATCTTT
CDR3aa: CAFPPPVSDTDKLIF

v_gene: TRDV1
d_gene: TRDD3
abundance: few
j_gene: TRDJ1
CDR3nt: TGTGCTCTCCAGCTACGAGGGGGATACGGGGGGTACACCGATAAACTCATCTTT
CDR3aa: CALQLRGGYGGYTDKLIF

v_gene: TRDV2
d_gene: TRDD3
abundance: large
j_gene: TRDJ1
CDR3nt: TGTGCCTGTGACACCGTTGTTTCGCGGGGGATACAGAGCTCCGATAAACTCATCTTT
CDR3aa: CACDTVVSRGIQSSDKLIF

v_gene: TRDV2
d_gene: -
abundance: few
j_gene: TRDJ3
CDR3nt: TGTGCCTGTGACACCTTTCCTACTGGGGGGTCCCTTAAAACCTGGGACACCCGACAGATGTTTTTC
CDR3aa: CACDTFPTGGSLKTWDTRQMFF